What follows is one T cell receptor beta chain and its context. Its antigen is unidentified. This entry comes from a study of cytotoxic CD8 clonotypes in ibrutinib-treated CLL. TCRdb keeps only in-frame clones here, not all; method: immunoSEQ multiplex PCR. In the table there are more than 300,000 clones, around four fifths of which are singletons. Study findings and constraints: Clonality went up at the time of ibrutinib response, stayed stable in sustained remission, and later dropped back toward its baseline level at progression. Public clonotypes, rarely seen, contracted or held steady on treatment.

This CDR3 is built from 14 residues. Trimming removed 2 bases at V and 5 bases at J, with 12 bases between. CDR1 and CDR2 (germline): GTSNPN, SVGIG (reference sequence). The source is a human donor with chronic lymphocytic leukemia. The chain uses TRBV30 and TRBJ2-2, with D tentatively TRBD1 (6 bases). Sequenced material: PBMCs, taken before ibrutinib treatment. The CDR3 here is CAWSLDRMTGELFF. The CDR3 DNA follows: TGTGCCTGGAGTTTAGACAGGATGACCGGGGAGCTGTTTTTT.